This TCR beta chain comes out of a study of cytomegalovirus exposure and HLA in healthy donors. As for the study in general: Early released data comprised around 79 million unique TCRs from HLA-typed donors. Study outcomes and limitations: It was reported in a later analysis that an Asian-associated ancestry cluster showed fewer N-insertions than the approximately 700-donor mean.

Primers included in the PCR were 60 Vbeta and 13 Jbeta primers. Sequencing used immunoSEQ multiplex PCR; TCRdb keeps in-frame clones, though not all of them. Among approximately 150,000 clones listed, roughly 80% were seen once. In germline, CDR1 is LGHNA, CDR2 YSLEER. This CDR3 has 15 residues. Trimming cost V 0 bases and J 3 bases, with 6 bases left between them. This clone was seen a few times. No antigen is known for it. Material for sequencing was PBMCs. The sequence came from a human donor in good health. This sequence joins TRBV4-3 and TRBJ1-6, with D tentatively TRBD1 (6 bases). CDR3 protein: CASSQDRGYNSPLHF. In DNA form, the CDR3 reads TGCGCCAGCAGCCAAGACAGGGGCTATAATTCACCCCTCCACTTT.